These T cell receptor beta chains were read from a single sample in a study of vaccination effects on CD4 cells after COVID-19. Method: immunoSEQ multiplex PCR; TCRdb's copy keeps in-frame clones and lacks some. The table has around 15,000 clones, more than 65% seen once. No antigen has been identified for these receptors. The sample here was CD4+ T cells from PBMCs cultured with SARS-CoV-2 spike peptides, taken after COVID-19 vaccination. The receptor set was obtained from a human donor who had a prior SARS-CoV-2 infection. Each CDR3 is given with its conserved first and last residue. D genes are given only for firm matches. A clone size is listed for some rows: how often the clone was seen (once, few, many), or a class if it is expanded.

j_call	cdr3_length	d_call	v_call	clone_size	cdr3_aa	cdr3_nt
TRBJ2-1	17	TRBD1	TRBV5-1	.	CASSLDSPDRGYNEQFF	TGCGCCAGCAGCTTGGACTCCCCGGACAGGGGGTACAATGAGCAGTTCTTC
TRBJ1-2	12	.	TRBV2	.	CASSRAGYGYTF	TGTGCCAGCAGTAGGGCGGGCTATGGCTACACCTTC
TRBJ2-7	16	TRBD2	TRBV4-1	.	CASSPRGTRGTYEQYF	TGCGCCAGCAGCCCACGCGGGACGCGGGGGACCTACGAGCAGTACTTC
TRBJ2-7	14	TRBD2	TRBV2	.	CASLTSGSMYEQYF	TGTGCCAGCCTTACTAGCGGGAGCATGTACGAGCAGTACTTC
TRBJ1-5	14	.	TRBV9	.	CASSGDGFNQPQHF	TGTGCCAGCAGCGGGGACGGGTTCAATCAGCCCCAGCATTTT
TRBJ2-5	14	TRBD2	TRBV2	.	CASSEASGDETQYF	TGTGCCAGCAGTGAAGCTAGCGGGGACGAGACCCAGTACTTC
TRBJ2-5	11	.	TRBV19	.	CASSAEVVQYF	TGTGCCAGTAGTGCCGAGGTTGTCCAGTACTTC
TRBJ1-2	13	.	TRBV9	.	CASSVREYYGYTF	TGTGCCAGCAGCGTTCGGGAGTACTATGGCTACACCTTC
TRBJ2-1	18	.	TRBV21-1	.	CASSKDRLGPGNYNEQFF	TGTGCCAGCAGCAAAGACAGACTGGGGCCTGGGAACTACAATGAGCAGTTCTTC
TRBJ2-1	13	.	TRBV5-1	.	CACGADPDNEQFF	TGCGCCTGCGGGGCCGACCCAGATAATGAGCAGTTCTTC
TRBJ1-1	17	TRBD1	TRBV4-2	.	CASSPRVTGGGNTEAFF	TGTGCCAGCAGCCCCCGGGTCACAGGGGGAGGGAACACTGAAGCTTTCTTT
TRBJ1-6	13	TRBD1	TRBV12-3/TRBV12-4	.	CASGTGRVTPLHF	TGTGCCAGCGGGACAGGAAGAGTAACACCCCTCCACTTT
TRBJ1-2	14	.	TRBV4-1	few	CASSQVAGNYGYTF	TGCGCCAGCAGCCAAGTCGCGGGGAACTATGGCTACACCTTC
TRBJ1-2	14	.	TRBV19	.	CASSIRRGGAGYTF	TGTGCCAGTAGTATTAGGAGGGGTGGGGCTGGCTACACCTTC
TRBJ1-2	16	.	TRBV5-4	.	CASSSGGRQLNYGYTF	TGTGCCAGCAGCTCCGGGGGGAGACAGCTTAACTATGGCTACACCTTC
TRBJ2-7	15	TRBD2	TRBV3-1/TRBV3-2	.	CASRPGAGDAYEQYF	TGTGCCAGCCGGCCGGGAGCGGGGGACGCCTACGAGCAGTACTTC
TRBJ1-3	15	.	TRBV9	.	CASSVGGSPGNTIYF	TGTGCCAGCAGCGTAGGGGGGAGTCCTGGAAACACCATATATTTT
TRBJ1-2	14	.	TRBV30	.	CASKIYRDTRGYTF	TGTGCCAGCAAGATCTATCGGGATACGCGCGGCTACACCTTC
TRBJ2-5	13	.	TRBV7-9	.	CASSLAGAETQYF	TGTGCCAGCAGCTTAGCGGGAGCAGAGACCCAGTACTTC
TRBJ1-1	12	TRBD1	TRBV19	.	CARQGMNTEAFF	TGTGCCCGACAGGGGATGAACACTGAAGCTTTCTTT
TRBJ1-1	14	.	TRBV11-1	.	CASSFRGENTEAFF	TGTGCCAGCAGCTTCCGCGGGGAGAACACTGAAGCTTTCTTT
TRBJ1-3	15	.	TRBV5-1	.	CASSLFGEYGNTIYF	TGCGCCAGCAGCTTGTTCGGGGAGTATGGAAACACCATATATTTT
TRBJ2-5	14	TRBD1	TRBV5-1	.	CASSYGQASGTQYF	TGCGCCAGCAGCTACGGACAGGCGTCGGGGACCCAGTACTTC
TRBJ1-1	13	.	TRBV2	.	CASSGTLNTEAFF	TGTGCCAGCAGTGGGACACTGAACACTGAAGCTTTCTTT
TRBJ2-1	16	TRBD2	TRBV24-1	.	CATSDNKRGAYNEQFF	TGTGCCACCAGTGACAACAAGCGGGGGGCCTACAATGAGCAGTTCTTC
TRBJ1-5	14	.	TRBV5-1	.	CASSLGVSVQPQHF	TGCGCCAGCAGCTTGGGAGTATCGGTTCAGCCCCAGCATTTT
TRBJ2-7	10	.	TRBV19	.	CASRVWEQYF	TGTGCCAGCAGGGTTTGGGAGCAGTACTTC
TRBJ2-7	14	TRBD2	TRBV11-1	.	CASSPGTRLDEQYF	TGTGCCAGCAGCCCAGGGACTAGACTCGACGAGCAGTACTTC
TRBJ2-5	12	TRBD2	TRBV5-4	.	CASSLNSGKEYF	TGTGCCAGCAGCTTGAATAGCGGGAAAGAGTACTTC
TRBJ1-3	16	TRBD1	TRBV5-3	.	CARSLTDRGSGNTIYF	TGTGCCAGAAGCTTGACCGACAGGGGCTCTGGAAACACCATATATTTT
TRBJ2-5	17	.	TRBV21-1	.	CASSKALGLPAKETQYF	TGTGCCAGCAGCAAAGCGCTCGGACTCCCGGCGAAAGAGACCCAGTACTTC
TRBJ2-1	17	.	TRBV7-8	.	CASSLSRLPGSYNEQFF	TGTGCCAGCAGCTTATCTCGGCTCCCAGGGAGCTACAATGAGCAGTTCTTC
TRBJ2-7	14	TRBD1	TRBV11-3	.	CASSSRTGMGEQYF	TGTGCCAGCAGCTCGAGGACAGGGATGGGCGAGCAGTACTTC
TRBJ2-2	15	.	TRBV13	.	CASSQTRRYTGELFF	TGTGCCAGCAGCCAAACGCGGAGGTACACCGGGGAGCTGTTTTTT
TRBJ2-1	13	.	TRBV19	.	CASSIGNYNEQFF	TGTGCCAGTAGTATAGGGAACTACAATGAGCAGTTCTTC
TRBJ2-2	15	.	TRBV11-3	.	CASSLRGARTGELFF	TGTGCCAGCAGCTTACGGGGGGCTCGGACCGGGGAGCTGTTTTTT
TRBJ2-1	15	TRBD2	TRBV7-3	.	CASSLAGDSYNEQFF	TGTGCCAGCAGCTTAGCGGGGGACTCCTACAATGAGCAGTTCTTC
TRBJ2-1	10	.	TRBV7-9	.	CASSHAEQFF	TGTGCCAGCAGCCACGCTGAGCAGTTCTTC
TRBJ2-1	15	TRBD2	TRBV28	.	CASSPRLAGGYEQFF	TGTGCCAGCAGTCCCAGACTAGCGGGAGGATATGAGCAGTTCTTC
TRBJ1-2	14	.	TRBV5-1	few	CASSPGHWDYGYTF	TGCGCCAGCAGCCCAGGACACTGGGACTATGGCTACACCTTC
TRBJ2-1	15	.	TRBV9	few	CASSVAGDEWDEQFF	TGTGCCAGCAGCGTAGCAGGGGACGAGTGGGATGAGCAGTTCTTC
TRBJ1-3	16	.	TRBV19	.	CASSLPRWGNGNTIYF	TGTGCCAGTAGCCTACCCCGATGGGGGAATGGAAACACCATATATTTT
TRBJ1-2	14	.	TRBV5-4	.	CASSPRGQFYGYTF	TGTGCCAGCAGCCCGAGAGGCCAATTCTATGGCTACACCTTC